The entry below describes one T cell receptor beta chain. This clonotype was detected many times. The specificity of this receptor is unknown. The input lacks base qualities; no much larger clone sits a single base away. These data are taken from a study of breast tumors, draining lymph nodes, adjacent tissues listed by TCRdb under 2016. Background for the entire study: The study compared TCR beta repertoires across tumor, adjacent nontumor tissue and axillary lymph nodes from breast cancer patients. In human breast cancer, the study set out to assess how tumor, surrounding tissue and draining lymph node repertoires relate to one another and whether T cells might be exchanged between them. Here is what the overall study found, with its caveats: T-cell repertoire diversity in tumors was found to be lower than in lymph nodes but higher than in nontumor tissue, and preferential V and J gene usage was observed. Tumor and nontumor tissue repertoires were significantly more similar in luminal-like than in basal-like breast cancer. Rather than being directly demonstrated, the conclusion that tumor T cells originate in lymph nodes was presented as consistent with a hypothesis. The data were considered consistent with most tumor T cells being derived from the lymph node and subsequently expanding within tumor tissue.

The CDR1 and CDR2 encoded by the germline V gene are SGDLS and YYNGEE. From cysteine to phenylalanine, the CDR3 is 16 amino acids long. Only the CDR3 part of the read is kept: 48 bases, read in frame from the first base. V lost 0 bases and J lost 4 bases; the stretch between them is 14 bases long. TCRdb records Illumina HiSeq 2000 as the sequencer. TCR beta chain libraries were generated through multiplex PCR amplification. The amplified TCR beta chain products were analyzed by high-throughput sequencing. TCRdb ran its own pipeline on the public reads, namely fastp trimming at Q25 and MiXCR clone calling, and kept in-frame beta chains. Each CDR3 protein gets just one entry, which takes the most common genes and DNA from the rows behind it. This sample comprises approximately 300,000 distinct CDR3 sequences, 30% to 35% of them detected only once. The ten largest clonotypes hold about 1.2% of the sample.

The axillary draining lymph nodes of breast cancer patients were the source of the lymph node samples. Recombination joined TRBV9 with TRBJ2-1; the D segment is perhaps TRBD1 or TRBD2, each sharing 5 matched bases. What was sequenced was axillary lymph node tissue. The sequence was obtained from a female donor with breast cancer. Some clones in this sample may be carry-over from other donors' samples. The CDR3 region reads CASSVEGRTGYNEQFF. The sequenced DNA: TGTGCCAGCAGCGTAGAGGGACGAACGGGATACAATGAGCAGTTCTTC.